The 8 T cell receptor beta chains listed next were all sequenced from one sample in a study of neoadjuvant nivolumab and ipilimumab in lung cancer. Profiled with immunoSEQ multiplex PCR; TCRdb holds only in-frame clones, not every one. This sample has over 6,000 clones, with around four fifths found just once. The starting material was tumor tissue, obtained after neoadjuvant nivolumab, alone or with ipilimumab, at or shortly before surgery. These receptors were obtained from an adult with non-small cell lung cancer.

V gene TRBV7-2 combines with J gene TRBJ2-7; D is possibly TRBD1 (6 bases). The germline V and J ends were trimmed by 1 base and 0 bases, with 10 bases remaining between them. Germline-derived CDR1 and CDR2 are SGHTA and FQGNSA. The CDR3 extends over 15 amino acids. CDR3 nucleotides: TGTGCCAGCAGCTTAGGTCTGGGGGCCTCCTACGAGCAGTACTTC. This encodes CASSLGLGASYEQYF.

V usage is TRBV7-2 and J usage is TRBJ1-1; D gene uncertain. The germline gives CDR1 SGHTA, CDR2 FQGNSA. The V gene lost 5 bases and the J gene lost 7 bases, with 11 bases spanning the gap. The CDR3 is made up of 12 amino acids. CDR3 sequence (DNA): TGTGCCAGCAGCCCCTTAGGTGGTGAAGCTTTCTTT. It encodes CASSPLGGEAFF.

The V call is TRBV9, the J call TRBJ1-1, with 10 bases that match TRBD1. Germline V gene data show CDR1 as SGDLS and CDR2 as YYNGEE. The CDR3 sequence is 16 residues long. Trimming at V came to 0 bases and at J to 1 base, leaving 3 bases not matched to a gene. CDR3: CASSVAGQGKNTEAFF. The CDR3 nucleotides are TGTGCCAGCAGCGTAGCGGGACAGGGGAAGAACACTGAAGCTTTCTTT.

The genes are TRBV18 and TRBJ2-7; 7 nucleotides align to TRBD1. V gave up 3 bases and J gave up 1 base; unmatched junction bases: 0. This CDR3 has 13 residues. Germline CDR1 reads KGHSH; CDR2 reads LQKENI. The CDR3 protein is CASSPTGSYEQYF. In DNA, the CDR3 is TGTGCCAGCTCACCGACAGGGTCCTACGAGCAGTACTTC. The whole variable domain, filled in from reference TRBV18 and TRBJ2-7, reads NAGVMQNPRHLVRRRGQEARLRCSPMKGHSHVYWYRQLPEEGLKFMVYLQKENIIDESGMPKERFSAEFPKEGPSILRIQQVVRGDSAAYFCASSPTGSYEQYFGPGTRLTVT.

The J gene is TRBJ2-1, the V gene TRBV10-1; D is undetermined. CDR3 length: 16 residues. V was trimmed by 1 base and J by 5 bases, leaving 15 bases between them. From germline, CDR1 is WNHNN and CDR2 SYGVQD (reference sequence). CDR3 bases: TGCGCCAGCAGTGAGTTCCGGTTATCCAGAGACAATGAGCAGTTCTTC. Translated, it gives CASSEFRLSRDNEQFF.

Only one count was recorded for this clone. The rearrangement uses TRBV10-3 and TRBJ1-2; D is unclear. The CDR3 extends over 13 amino acids. Trimming shortened V by 2 bases and J by 0 bases, and 4 bases separated the two germline ends. Germline CDR1 is ENHRY and CDR2 is SYGVKD. CDR3 in amino acids: CAISEVANYGYTF. CDR3 nucleotides: TGTGCCATCAGTGAGGTAGCTAACTATGGCTACACCTTC.

The chain joins TRBV11-2 to TRBJ2-3; no definite D call. There are 15 residues in the CDR3. CDR1 is SGHAT and CDR2 is FQNNGV in the germline V gene. V shed 5 bases and J shed 1 base, with 13 bases lying between them. CDR3 residues: CASSQGRERTDTQYF. CDR3 nucleotide sequence: TGTGCCAGCAGCCAAGGACGAGAGCGCACAGATACGCAGTATTTT.

The chain carries TRBV19 and TRBJ2-1; D ambiguous. Germline V gene lookup returns CDR1 LNHDA and CDR2 SQIVND (reference sequence). The V and J ends lost 1 base and 0 bases respectively, with 10 bases between them. The CDR3 sequence is 16 residues long. The CDR3 bases are TGTGCCAGTAGTATAGCCCGTGGCGGCTCCTACAATGAGCAGTTCTTC. Translated: CASSIARGGSYNEQFF.